What follows are 6 T cell receptor beta chains derived from one specimen sequenced in a study of PD-L1 blockade in urothelial cancer. Time point here: pretreatment peripheral blood. The method was immunoSEQ multiplex PCR; TCRdb's version includes in-frame clones alone and lacks a portion of them. Among about 81,000 clones listed, about 82% were seen once. The source was PBMCs, collected around atezolizumab (anti-PD-L1) treatment. The receptors come from a man between 40 and 49 years old with urothelial cancer.

This clone was observed a handful of times. This rearrangement joins TRBV15 to TRBJ1-1, with D possibly being TRBD1 (6 bases). CDR1 is LNHNV, CDR2 YYDKDF, per germline (reference sequence). V lost 5 bases, J lost 6 bases, and 16 bases lay in between. There are 14 residues in the CDR3. The CDR3 sequence is CATSPDRIGAEAFF. The DNA for the CDR3 is TGTGCCACCAGCCCTGACAGGATTGGGGCTGAAGCTTTCTTT.

The chain carries TRBV9 and TRBJ1-5; a possible D gene is TRBD1 (6 bases). CDR1 is SGDLS and CDR2 is YYNGEE in the germline V gene. The V end lost 3 bases, the J end lost 0 bases, and 7 bases lay between the germline ends. The CDR3 totals 14 residues. The CDR3 nucleotides read TGTGCCAGCAGCGAACAGGGTAGCAATCAGCCCCAGCATTTT. Translated, it gives CASSEQGSNQPQHF.

This chain links TRBV18 with TRBJ2-7, with D possibly being TRBD2 (6 bases). CDR3 length: 13 amino acids. V was clipped by 3 bases and J by 5 bases, with 11 bases between them. Looked up from germline, CDR1 is KGHSH and CDR2 is LQKENI. In DNA, the CDR3 is TGTGCCAGCTCACCGGACGGCGGGAACGAGCAGTACTTC. It translates to CASSPDGGNEQYF.

CDR3 nucleotide sequence: TGTGCCAGCAGCTTGCGGCGTCTAGCCTACGAGCAGTACTTC. Translating it yields CASSLRRLAYEQYF. The chain couples TRBV11-2 to TRBJ2-7; no clear D gene. Germline CDR1 reads SGHAT; CDR2 reads FQNNGV. V gave up 3 bases and J gave up 2 bases, with 11 bases separating them. The CDR3 is 14 amino acids.

This clone was seen only a few times. For the CDR3, the DNA is TGTGCCAGCAGCCCCGAGGGGACATCAGGACTGTTTTTT. Its protein product is CASSPEGTSGLFF. The chain couples TRBV7-9 to TRBJ1-4; a possible D gene is TRBD1 (6 bases). Germline V gene sequence: CDR1 SEHNR, CDR2 FQNEAQ (reference sequence). Deletions cut 5 bases from V and 13 bases from J, with 17 bases between. This CDR3 comprises 13 residues.

The rearrangement uses TRBV6-5 and TRBJ1-3; 10 bases map to TRBD1. This CDR3 comprises 14 residues. With V trimmed by 8 bases and J by 5 bases, 6 bases remained unmatched. CDR1 MNHEY and CDR2 SVGAGI come from the germline V gene. The CDR3 loop is CASSLTGGRNTIYF. As DNA, the CDR3 is TGTGCCAGCTCTTTGACAGGGGGCAGAAACACCATATATTTT.